Shown below are 6 T cell receptor beta chains from a single sample sequenced in a study of CD4+ T cells in melanoma. Repertoires were generated with immunoSEQ multiplex PCR, while TCRdb's copy carries only in-frame clones and drops some. There are roughly 140,000 clones in the sample; around 90% occur only once, and 1.5% lies in the top ten. Receptors were obtained from a human donor with melanoma.

The gene calls are TRBV29-1 and TRBJ1-2; the match to TRBD1 covers 8 bases. V trimming: 4 bases; J trimming: 5 bases; junction bases outside the gene matches: 9. The CDR3 has 14 residues. The germline V gene encodes CDR1 SQVTM and CDR2 ANQGSEA. Here the CDR3 reads CSVGPVTGEYGYTF. The CDR3 DNA is TGCAGCGTTGGCCCCGTGACAGGGGAATATGGCTACACCTTC.

This chain links TRBV10-3 with TRBJ1-2; 10 nucleotides agree with TRBD1. Germline V gene data show CDR1 as ENHRY and CDR2 as SYGVKD. The J segment lost 4 bases and the V segment lost 4 bases, leaving 3 bases of the junction unmatched. The CDR3 has 14 amino acids. The CDR3 here is CAISGDRGPYGYTF. The CDR3 region has the DNA TGTGCCATCAGTGGGGACAGGGGTCCCTATGGCTACACCTTC.

The chain is built from TRBV27 and TRBJ2-7; D might be TRBD1 (6 bases). V lost 3 bases and J lost 3, with 15 bases in between. Germline CDR1 is MNHEY and CDR2 is SMNVEV (reference sequence). This CDR3 has 15 residues. CDR3 amino acids: CASSFHRADLYEQYF. The CDR3 nucleotides read TGTGCCAGCAGTTTCCACAGGGCTGACCTCTACGAGCAGTACTTC.

The V gene is TRBV13, the J gene TRBJ2-5, with 8 bases that match TRBD1. The length of the CDR3 is 17 residues. Trimming cost V 5 bases and J 3 bases; bases outside gene matches: 14. Germline V CDR1 and CDR2: PRHDT, FYEKMQ (reference sequence). Written as DNA, the CDR3 is TGTGCCAGCAGCCCCCCGACAGGGGACACTTCAAAAGAGACCCAGTACTTC. This sequence encodes CASSPPTGDTSKETQYF.

The genes are TRBV6-6 and TRBJ1-4; 7 bases fit TRBD1. The CDR3 is 12 amino acids. V trimming: 8 bases; J trimming: 12 bases; junction bases outside the gene matches: 9. Germline assignment: CDR1 MNHNY and CDR2 SVGAGI (reference sequence). DNA of the CDR3: TGTGCCAGCGTTACAGGGGTAGGGGAACTGTTTTTT. It codes for CASVTGVGELFF.

J is TRBJ2-2 and V is TRBV7-3; 8 nucleotides line up with TRBD1. Germline loops: CDR1 SGHTA, CDR2 FQGTGA. The CDR3 is made up of 16 amino acids. V was pared by 5 bases and J by 3 bases, with 8 bases of the junction left unmatched. DNA for the CDR3: TGTGCCAGCAGCAAAGGACAGGGAGTGGACACCGGGGAGCTGTTTTTT. Its translation: CASSKGQGVDTGELFF.